This T cell receptor beta chain is drawn from a study of OX40 agonist ivuxolimab in advanced cancers. TCRdb keeps only in-frame clones here, not all; method: immunoSEQ multiplex PCR. The table lists about 72,000 clones, around nine tenths of them singletons, with 5.9% in the top ten. The CDR3 sequence is 11 residues long. Per germline, CDR1 SGHAT and CDR2 FQNNGV. Trimming cost V 4 bases and J 1 base, with 2 bases left between them. The sequence came from an adult with an advanced solid tumor such as melanoma, head and neck, liver or kidney cancer. The gene calls are TRBV11-2 and TRBJ2-7, with D uncertain. Sequencing used CD4+ or CD8+ T cells sorted from blood, obtained in a trial of the OX40 agonist ivuxolimab. The CDR3 loop is CASSSSYEQYF. The CDR3 DNA follows: TGTGCCAGCAGCTCTTCCTACGAGCAGTACTTC.